This TCR beta chain emerged from a study of blood T cell repertoires in COVID-19. Deletions cut 6 bases from V and 4 bases from J, with 12 bases between. Germline V gene data show CDR1 as MGHDK and CDR2 as SYGVNS. The CDR3 has 13 amino acids. Clones were read by immunoSEQ multiplex PCR, and TCRdb kept only the in-frame ones, dropping some. The sample has 270,000 or so clones; approximately 77% are singletons. A few counts support this clone. This sequence joins TRBV25-1 and TRBJ1-2; D is possibly TRBD1 (6 bases). Sequenced input: peripheral blood. This sequence was found in a woman aged 18-29 years with acute or convalescent COVID-19. This CDR3 is CASSRGQPYGYTF. CDR3 in DNA: TGTGCCAGCAGCCGAGGACAGCCCTATGGCTACACCTTC.